One sample yielded the 20 T cell receptor beta chains listed below, sequenced in a study of cytomegalovirus exposure and HLA in healthy donors. PCR amplification relied on 60 Vbeta primers (plus 13 Jbeta primers). Some clones are missing from TCRdb's copy, which holds only in-frame ones; the method was immunoSEQ multiplex PCR. The sample carries around 170,000 clones, roughly 88% recorded once. Material for sequencing was PBMCs. The receptor source for this set is a woman aged 18-29 years in good health and CMV-seronegative.

V gene TRBV10-3 combines with J gene TRBJ2-1, with TRBD1 matching 9 bases. Germline V CDR1 and CDR2: ENHRY, SYGVKD. There are 15 residues in the CDR3. J was trimmed by 0 bases and V by 6 bases; bases with no gene match: 3. CDR3 loop: CAIREQGASYNEQFF. The CDR3 DNA is TGTGCCATCAGAGAACAGGGGGCCTCCTACAATGAGCAGTTCTTC.

The chain couples TRBV28 to TRBJ1-4; no clear D. Germline V lookup: CDR1 MDHEN, CDR2 SYDVKM. Trimming shortened V by 2 bases and J by 8 bases, and 9 bases separated the two germline ends. The CDR3 totals 13 residues. The CDR3 DNA sequence: TGTGCCAGCAGTTTAAACAGATCCGAAAAACTGTTTTTT. Translated: CASSLNRSEKLFF.

This chain connects TRBV18 to TRBJ1-2, with D maybe TRBD1 (6 bases). Germline values: CDR1 KGHSH, CDR2 LQKENI. The CDR3 totals 15 residues. Trimming took off 2 bases at V and 0 bases at J, with 10 bases between the two ends. The CDR3 DNA sequence: TGTGCCAGCTCACCAACAGGGACTACTAACTATGGCTACACCTTC. Its translation: CASSPTGTTNYGYTF.

The chain links TRBV6-1 to TRBJ1-3; no definite D call. Trimming took 3 bases from V and 6 from J, leaving 18 bases between them. Germline V gene lookup returns CDR1 MNHNS and CDR2 SASEGT. The CDR3 is 16 residues long. The CDR3 spells CASSDGPAGIQNTIYF. The CDR3 DNA reads as TGTGCCAGCAGTGACGGGCCTGCCGGGATCCAAAACACCATATATTTT.

With respect to this clone: Other DNA sequences in the same sample also yield this CDR3. CDR3 nucleotide sequence: TGTGCCAGCAGTTTACCGACAGGGGGTCAGCCCCAGCATTTT. Translating it yields CASSLPTGGQPQHF. The chain carries TRBV28 and TRBJ1-5, with TRBD1 matching 9 bases. V trimming: 2 bases; J trimming: 6 bases; junction bases outside the gene matches: 2. CDR1 is MDHEN and CDR2 is SYDVKM in the germline V gene. The CDR3 has 14 residues. Together with reference TRBV28 and TRBJ1-5, the CDR3 gives the full variable domain: DVKVTQSSRYLVKRTGEKVFLECVQDMDHENMFWYRQDPGLGLRLIYFSYDVKMKEKGDIPEGYSVSREKKERFSLILESASTNQTSMYLCASSLPTGGQPQHFGDGTRLSIL.

The chain employs TRBV9 and TRBJ2-4; 8 bases match TRBD1. The CDR3 is made up of 17 amino acids. V shed 3 bases and J 4 bases; nucleotides not matched to a gene: 12. Looked up from germline, CDR1 is SGDLS and CDR2 is YYNGEE. Written as DNA, the CDR3 is TGTGCCAGCAGCGAAGGGTTAACGGGGACAGGAAAAAACATTCAGTACTTC. Translating it yields CASSEGLTGTGKNIQYF.

Written as DNA, the CDR3 is TGTGCCACTTCCACAGGGGTCGAGCAGTACTTC. Translating it yields CATSTGVEQYF. J is TRBJ2-7 and V is TRBV6-6, with TRBD1 matching over 7 bases. V dropped 10 bases and J dropped 6; count of bases not matched to a gene: 6. The V gene's germline CDR1 is MNHNY and CDR2 SVGAGI (reference sequence). CDR3 length equals 11 residues.

The V and J genes are TRBV9 and TRBJ2-1; 13 bases fit TRBD2. Trimming at V came to 4 bases and at J to 6 bases, leaving 7 bases not matched to a gene. CDR3 size: 16 residues. Germline assignment: CDR1 SGDLS and CDR2 YYNGEE. The CDR3 here is CASSPPGLAGVNEQFF. The CDR3 DNA sequence: TGTGCCAGCAGCCCCCCCGGACTAGCGGGGGTCAATGAGCAGTTCTTC.

The genes are TRBV5-1 and TRBJ2-1, with 14 bases aligning to TRBD2. V gave up 5 bases and J gave up 7 bases; unmatched junction bases: 8. The CDR3 sequence is 16 residues long. From germline, CDR1 is SGHRS and CDR2 YFSETQ. CDR3 coding DNA: TGCGCCAGCAGTTACGGGACTAGCGGGGGAAAGAATGAGCAGTTCTTC. It is translated as CASSYGTSGGKNEQFF.

CDR3 sequence: CASSYCIVSGQGAYGYTF. CDR3 bases: TGTGCCAGCAGTTACTGTATTGTGTCTGGACAGGGGGCCTATGGCTACACCTTC. The chain combines TRBV6-7 with TRBJ1-2, with 11 bases fitting TRBD1. TRBV6-7 is treated as an ORF (open reading frame) with a function not yet certain. V lost 1 base and J lost 4; bases outside the gene matches: 11. The CDR3 spans 18 residues.

The chain combines TRBV2 with TRBJ1-1, with D perhaps TRBD1 (5 bases). CDR3 length: 15 residues. V was trimmed by 8 bases and J by 0 bases, leaving 16 bases between them. Germline assignment: CDR1 SNHLY and CDR2 FYNNEI. The CDR3 DNA reads TGTGCCAGCCAAGGGGCGGATTTTATGAACACTGAAGCTTTCTTT. Its translation is CASQGADFMNTEAFF.

The CDR3 nucleotides are TGTGCCAGCAGTGTGACAGGGGAGCGAGGTGGCTACACCTTC. Residues: CASSVTGERGGYTF. The gene calls are TRBV6-1 and TRBJ1-2; TRBD1 matches 8 bases. The V gene end was trimmed by 4 bases and the J gene end by 7 bases; junction bases not matched to a gene: 8. In germline, CDR1 is MNHNS, CDR2 SASEGT. The CDR3 consists of 14 residues.

This clone has only a few counts. Mismatch with germline at one junction end may stem from a read error. The CDR3 here is CSSSLGGRGGYGNQPQHF. CDR3 DNA sequence: TGTTCCAGCAGCTTAGGAGGCAGGGGAGGGTACGGCAATCAGCCCCAGCATTTT. This rearrangement joins TRBV7-9 to TRBJ1-5, with a possible D match to TRBD1 (6 bases). CDR1 is SEHNR, CDR2 FQNEAQ, per germline (reference sequence). CDR3 length equals 18 residues.

Note on this clone: At one of its ends the junction is not consistent with the germline gene, which may arise from a read error. The gene calls are TRBV27 and TRBJ1-5; no reliable D call. The CDR3 has 14 residues. Germline lookup yields CDR1 MNHEY and CDR2 SMNVEV (reference sequence). CDR3 nucleotides: TGTGCCAGCAGTTTAACTCAGGTCAATCGGCCCCAGCATTTT. As protein: CASSLTQVNRPQHF.

The chain joins TRBV10-3 to TRBJ1-1, with unresolved D. Trimming removed 3 bases at V and 10 bases at J, with 12 bases between. The CDR3 has 12 residues. Per the germline V gene, CDR1 is ENHRY and CDR2 is SYGVKD. The CDR3 loop is CAISDTGYGAFF. CDR3 in DNA: TGTGCCATCAGTGATACGGGGTACGGAGCTTTCTTT.

The chain joins TRBV7-8 to TRBJ2-3; 11 nucleotides agree with TRBD2. The J segment lost 8 bases and the V segment lost 5 bases, leaving 6 bases of the junction unmatched. Germline CDR1 is SGHVS and CDR2 is FQNEAQ. The CDR3 extends over 14 amino acids. CDR3 sequence reads: CASSPLAGEGTQYF. The CDR3 DNA reads TGTGCCAGCAGCCCACTAGCGGGGGAGGGTACGCAGTATTTT.

This clone has a handful of counts. The rearrangement uses TRBV15 and TRBJ1-4, with a tentative D call TRBD1 (6 bases). CDR1 and CDR2 from the germline V gene are LNHNV and YYDKDF (reference sequence). This CDR3 comprises 15 residues. Trimming removed 3 bases at V and 5 bases at J, with 13 bases between. The CDR3 spells CATSSPGQPNEKLFF. CDR3 coding DNA: TGTGCCACCAGCAGTCCAGGACAGCCAAATGAAAAACTGTTTTTT.

The chain combines TRBV7-9 with TRBJ1-1; 8 positions agree with TRBD1. Germline-derived CDR1 and CDR2 are SEHNR and FQNEAQ (reference sequence). The CDR3 loop spans 17 amino acids. V lost 2 bases and J lost 0; bases outside the gene matches: 8. For the CDR3, the DNA is TGTGCCAGCAGCTTACCTCGGGACAGGTCCATGAACACTGAAGCTTTCTTT. Its translation is CASSLPRDRSMNTEAFF.

The chain employs TRBV7-9 and TRBJ1-2, with D possibly matching TRBD1 (6 bases). Trimming shortened V by 5 bases and J by 5 bases, and 12 bases separated the two germline ends. The CDR3 is 13 amino acids. Germline CDR1 is SEHNR and CDR2 is FQNEAQ (reference sequence). The CDR3 is CASSQGQMYGYTF. Here the CDR3 DNA reads TGTGCCAGCAGCCAAGGACAGATGTATGGCTACACCTTC.

The chain links TRBV2 to TRBJ2-1; the D is unclear. This CDR3 has 14 amino acids. Trimming cost V 6 bases and J 10 bases, with 19 bases left between them. The germline CDR1 and CDR2 sequences are SNHLY and FYNNEI. The CDR3 nucleotides read TGTGCCAGCAGGCGCTCCCTGGCAGGCAAGGAGCAGTTCTTC. Translating gives CASRRSLAGKEQFF.